This passage covers 25 T cell receptor beta chains from one sample sequenced in a study of cytomegalovirus exposure and HLA in healthy donors. PCR amplification relied on 60 Vbeta primers (plus 13 Jbeta primers). The protocol was immunoSEQ multiplex PCR, while the TCRdb copy is restricted to in-frame clones and leaves out a portion. Of about 95,000 clones listed, approximately 81% were seen once; the top ten hold about 4.4%. Source material: PBMCs. These TCRs come from a woman aged 70-85 years in good health and CMV-seropositive.

The V and J genes are TRBV29-1 and TRBJ2-7, with TRBD2 as a possible D gene (5 bases). Trimming removed 5 bases from V and 2 bases from J, with 16 bases in between. Germline values: CDR1 SQVTM, CDR2 ANQGSEA. This CDR3 spans 14 amino acids. In nucleotides, the CDR3 is TGCAGCGTTCGGCTGGACTTTCGAACCTACGAGCAGTACTTC. This encodes CSVRLDFRTYEQYF.

This clone was picked up a small number of times. The chain links TRBV4-1 to TRBJ1-4, with no clear D. CDR3 size: 16 residues. V dropped 7 bases and J dropped 6 bases, with 21 bases sitting between them. CDR1 is MGHRA and CDR2 is YSYEKL in the germline V gene. CDR3 region: CASNRAPPQYHEKLFF. The CDR3 DNA reads TGCGCCAGCAACCGCGCCCCGCCACAGTATCATGAAAAACTGTTTTTT.

This chain links TRBV14 with TRBJ2-7; 8 positions match TRBD1. Germline CDR1 and CDR2: SGHDN and FVKESK. This CDR3 region has 16 residues. Trimming cost V 4 bases and J 0 bases; bases outside gene matches: 8. CDR3 loop: CASSLTGGTLSYEQYF. The CDR3 DNA sequence: TGTGCCAGCAGCCTCACAGGGGGAACACTCTCCTACGAGCAGTACTTC.

The table lists this clone with a count of one. The chain recombines TRBV6-1 with TRBJ2-3; 15 bases fit TRBD2. This CDR3 is built from 20 residues. CDR1 and CDR2 (germline): MNHNS, SASEGT. J gave up 1 base and V 3 bases, and 11 bases lay outside the gene matches. This CDR3 reads CASSDIFGLAGGRGTDTQYF. CDR3 nucleotide sequence: TGTGCCAGCAGTGATATTTTCGGACTAGCGGGAGGGCGGGGCACAGATACGCAGTATTTT.

The chain has TRBV11-3 and TRBJ2-3, with 10 positions matching TRBD2. J lost 2 bases, V lost 7 bases, and 15 bases had no gene match. The CDR3 has 18 amino acids. The V gene's germline CDR1 is SGHNT and CDR2 YENEEA. CDR3 region: CASTPRGPAGGFTDTQYF. CDR3 DNA sequence: TGTGCCAGCACCCCTAGGGGTCCAGCGGGAGGGTTCACAGATACGCAGTATTTT.

V gene TRBV7-8 combines with J gene TRBJ2-5, with 10 positions matching TRBD1. The closer fit of TRBJ2-7 to the DNA end suggests the J call may be wrong. CDR1 SGHVS and CDR2 FQNEAQ come from the germline V gene. The CDR3 length is 15 residues. CDR3 sequence reads: CASSPYGTGVYEQYF. The CDR3 coding sequence is TGTGCCAGCAGTCCGTATGGGACAGGGGTTTACGAGCAGTACTTC.

The rearrangement joins TRBV9 to TRBJ2-4, with D unresolved. The CDR3 runs to 15 residues. Trimming shortened V by 0 bases and J by 2 bases, and 9 bases separated the two germline ends. The V gene's germline CDR1 is SGDLS and CDR2 YYNGEE. DNA of the CDR3: TGTGCCAGCAGCGTAGGCCCTAATACCAAAAACATTCAGTACTTC. Protein sequence: CASSVGPNTKNIQYF.

The chain couples TRBV19 to TRBJ2-5; D may be TRBD1 (6 bases). Germline CDR1 and CDR2: LNHDA and SQIVND (reference sequence). CDR3 size: 15 residues. V dropped 2 bases and J dropped 4 bases, with 14 bases sitting between them. CDR3 coding DNA: TGTGCCAGTAGTATACTGTCAGGGGTGGGAGAGACCCAGTACTTC. This gives the protein CASSILSGVGETQYF.

The chain uses TRBV10-3 and TRBJ2-5; TRBD1 matches 7 bases. Germline values: CDR1 ENHRY, CDR2 SYGVKD. The CDR3 is 16 residues long. The junction had 11 bases not matched to a gene; V was cut back by 6 bases and J by 1 base. The DNA for the CDR3 is TGTGCCATCAGAGACGATAAAGGGACAGCCCAAGAGACCCAGTACTTC. Translated, it gives CAIRDDKGTAQETQYF.

The gene calls are TRBV19 and TRBJ2-6; D not certain. Trimming left V 5 bases short and J 5 bases short, with 7 bases between. This CDR3 contains 13 residues. Germline V gene lookup returns CDR1 LNHDA and CDR2 SQIVND (reference sequence). DNA for the CDR3: TGTGCCAGTAGTGTCGACAGGGCCAACGTCCTGACTTTC. The encoded protein is CASSVDRANVLTF.

The J gene is TRBJ2-7, the V gene TRBV9; a weak D match, TRBD2 (5 bases). The ends were cut back, 4 bases at V and 3 bases at J, with 20 bases in the middle. This CDR3 spans 16 amino acids. Germline V gene data show CDR1 as SGDLS and CDR2 as YYNGEE. The CDR3 loop is CASSNKRNPLLYEQYF. In nucleotides, the CDR3 is TGTGCCAGCAGCAACAAGCGGAACCCCCTTCTCTACGAGCAGTACTTC.

The rearrangement uses TRBV11-1 and TRBJ2-7; 10 positions match TRBD1. V trimming: 2 bases; J trimming: 6 bases; junction bases outside the gene matches: 4. CDR3 length: 14 residues. Germline loops: CDR1 SGHAT, CDR2 FQDESV (reference sequence). In nucleotides, the CDR3 is TGTGCCAGCAGCTTATCTGGGACAGGGGTCGAGCAGTACTTC. Translating it yields CASSLSGTGVEQYF.

In its sample, this clone was seen a few times. The gene calls are TRBV10-1 and TRBJ2-7; D might be TRBD2 (5 bases). The CDR3 is 14 amino acids. Germline loops: CDR1 WNHNN, CDR2 SYGVQD (reference sequence). With 0 bases removed from V and 5 bases from J, the gap between germline ends came to 11 bases. The CDR3 protein is CASSESRGSHEQYF. CDR3 sequence (DNA): TGCGCCAGCAGTGAGTCGAGAGGGAGCCACGAGCAGTACTTC.

Notes on this clone: The junction differs from germline at one of its ends, possibly a read error. V gene TRBV11-3 combines with J gene TRBJ2-7; 7 bases map to TRBD2. Germline values: CDR1 SGHNT, CDR2 YENEEA. The CDR3 totals 14 residues. As DNA, the CDR3 is TGTGCCAGCAGCTTAGATTCGGGTAGGGGACTAACTTCCTTC. Its translation: CASSLDSGRGLTSF. Full variable domain (outside the CDR3, taken from reference TRBV11-3 and TRBJ2-7): EAGVVQSPRYKIIEKKQPVAFWCNPISGHNTLYWYLQNLGQGPELLIRYENEEAVDDSQLPKDRFSAERLKGVDSTLKIQPAELGDSAVYLCASSLDSGRGLTSFGPGTRLTVT.

The chain couples TRBV7-8 to TRBJ2-3, with TRBD2 identical over 13 bases. Germline-derived CDR1 and CDR2 are SGHVS and FQNEAQ. Trimming cost V 5 bases and J 3 bases; bases outside gene matches: 8. CDR3 length equals 17 residues. The CDR3 sequence is CASSPGLAGVGTDTQYF. The DNA of the CDR3 is TGTGCCAGCAGCCCCGGACTAGCGGGAGTCGGGACAGATACGCAGTATTTT.

The chain employs TRBV6-6 and TRBJ1-2; TRBD1 is a possible D gene (6 bases). The V gene lost 4 bases and the J gene lost 6 bases, with 12 bases spanning the gap. There are 13 residues in the CDR3. The germline V gene encodes CDR1 MNHNY and CDR2 SVGAGI (reference sequence). The CDR3 DNA sequence: TGTGCCAGCAGTTTTGGGGGCGGAAATGGCTACACCTTC. This gives the protein CASSFGGGNGYTF.

The V call is TRBV7-8, the J call TRBJ2-7; no definite D call. Trimming took 1 base from V and 5 from J, leaving 12 bases between them. The V gene's germline CDR1 is SGHVS and CDR2 FQNEAQ. CDR3 length: 14 residues. The CDR3 sequence: CASSLGERTHEQYF. For the CDR3, the DNA is TGTGCCAGCAGCTTAGGCGAGCGAACCCACGAGCAGTACTTC.

This clone was picked up a small number of times. The J gene is TRBJ1-5, the V gene TRBV5-4; the D gene is possibly TRBD1 (5 bases). Trimming took off 4 bases at V and 3 bases at J, with 11 bases between the two ends. Germline CDR1 and CDR2: SGHNT and YYREEE (reference sequence). The CDR3 contains 14 residues. The CDR3 DNA reads TGTGCCAGCAGCACGGGGGGGAACAATCAGCCCCAGCATTTT. Its protein is CASSTGGNNQPQHF.

This sequence joins TRBV29-1 and TRBJ1-5, with 8 positions matching TRBD1. The CDR3 covers 14 residues. Germline V lookup: CDR1 SQVTM, CDR2 ANQGSEA. V shed 2 bases and J 3 bases; nucleotides not matched to a gene: 3. The CDR3 is CSVEKTGANQPQHF. In nucleotides, the CDR3 is TGCAGCGTTGAAAAGACAGGGGCCAATCAGCCCCAGCATTTT.

This sequence joins TRBV28 and TRBJ2-1, with TRBD2 matching 14 bases. Trimming removed 6 bases from V and 7 bases from J; junction bases left unmatched: 8. The CDR3 is 16 residues long. From germline, CDR1 is MDHEN and CDR2 SYDVKM. CDR3 nucleotide sequence: TGTGCCAGCAGCGGGACTAGCGGGAGAAGTGGGAATGAGCAGTTCTTC. Protein: CASSGTSGRSGNEQFF.

J is TRBJ2-7 and V is TRBV29-1; TRBD2 agrees at 9 bases. V shed 5 bases and J 0 bases; nucleotides not matched to a gene: 5. The CDR3 consists of 14 residues. The germline V gene has CDR1 SQVTM and CDR2 ANQGSEA. The CDR3 loop is CSVLTSGPSYEQYF. CDR3 bases: TGCAGCGTTTTAACTAGCGGGCCCTCCTACGAGCAGTACTTC.

J is TRBJ2-1 and V is TRBV27; D possibly corresponds to TRBD1 (6 bases). Germline CDR1 is MNHEY and CDR2 is SMNVEV (reference sequence). The CDR3 runs 15 residues. Trimming removed 8 bases at V and 1 base at J, with 15 bases between. CDR3 amino acids: CASGQGTASYNEQFF. The CDR3 DNA reads as TGTGCCAGCGGTCAGGGGACCGCTTCCTACAATGAGCAGTTCTTC.

This chain uses TRBV9 with TRBJ1-4; possibly TRBD1 for D (5 bases). The length of the CDR3 is 16 residues. Germline V gene data show CDR1 as SGDLS and CDR2 as YYNGEE. Trimming stripped 2 bases from V and 5 bases from J, with 16 bases between. The CDR3 nucleotides are TGTGCCAGCAGCGTGGGTGCGATGGGGGGGAATGAAAAACTGTTTTTT. This encodes CASSVGAMGGNEKLFF.

The chain is built from TRBV5-6 and TRBJ1-1, with TRBD1 as a possible D gene (5 bases). V was cut by 0 bases and J by 2 bases, with 11 bases left in between. CDR1 and CDR2 (germline): SGHDT, YYEEEE. The CDR3 sequence is 15 residues long. The CDR3, as DNA: TGTGCCAGCAGCTTGGCCTGGGGCTTAAACACTGAAGCTTTCTTT. Its translation is CASSLAWGLNTEAFF. Together with reference TRBV5-6 and TRBJ1-1, the CDR3 gives the full variable domain: DAGVTQSPTHLIKTRGQQVTLRCSPKSGHDTVSWYQQALGQGPQFIFQYYEEEERQRGNFPDRFSGHQFPNYSSELNVNALLLGDSALYLCASSLAWGLNTEAFFGQGTRLTVV.

V is TRBV10-3 and J is TRBJ2-7; D perhaps matches TRBD2 (6 bases). The germline V gene encodes CDR1 ENHRY and CDR2 SYGVKD. This CDR3 has 15 amino acids. Between the trimmed V and J ends, which lost 0 bases and 2 bases, there was a span of 11 bases. CDR3 sequence reads: CAISESVRGAYEQYF. CDR3 bases: TGTGCCATCAGTGAGTCGGTGCGGGGCGCCTACGAGCAGTACTTC.